The next 5 T cell receptor beta chains were all read from a single sample in a study of shared clonotypes between healthy human individuals. Clones were sequenced by immunoSEQ multiplex PCR, and TCRdb holds only the in-frame ones, with some missing. The profile shows roughly 640,000 clones, 74% of them singletons. The material sequenced was memory CD4+ T cells sorted from blood. Stated subset: CD45RA-negative fraction. The receptors shown here come from a woman aged 25 to 39 in good health.

In this sample, this clone turned up many times. The chain recombines TRBV7-9 with TRBJ2-5; TRBD2 agrees at 8 bases. Germline V gene lookup returns CDR1 SEHNR and CDR2 FQNEAQ (reference sequence). J lost 5 bases, V lost 4 bases, and 9 bases had no gene match. The CDR3 length is 15 residues. DNA for the CDR3: TGTGCCAGCAGCTATTGGAAGCGGGAGCCGGAGACCCAGTACTTC. It encodes CASSYWKREPETQYF.

The chain has TRBV7-2 and TRBJ2-4; D perhaps matches TRBD1 (7 bases). Germline V lookup: CDR1 SGHTA, CDR2 FQGNSA. The germline V and J ends were trimmed by 5 bases and 2 bases, with 19 bases remaining between them. CDR3 length: 17 amino acids. CDR3 sequence: CASSPQGGPTSKNIQYF. CDR3 sequence (DNA): TGTGCCAGCAGCCCGCAGGGGGGACCCACCTCCAAAAACATTCAGTACTTC.

This clone was seen just once. This sequence joins TRBV5-1 and TRBJ2-1; unclear D gene. V was cut by 4 bases and J by 8 bases, with 10 bases left in between. Per the germline V gene, CDR1 is SGHRS and CDR2 is YFSETQ. The CDR3 runs 12 residues. The CDR3 loop reads CASSGAGDEQFF. The CDR3 nucleotides read TGCGCCAGCAGCGGAGCAGGCGATGAGCAGTTCTTC.

The V call is TRBV2, the J call TRBJ2-1, with a weak D call TRBD2 (6 bases). Looked up from germline, CDR1 is SNHLY and CDR2 is FYNNEI. The V end was cut by 3 bases, the J end by 3 bases, with 12 bases between. This CDR3 has 15 amino acids. The CDR3 spells CASSDPGSGYNEQFF. The CDR3 DNA follows: TGTGCCAGCAGTGATCCGGGTAGCGGCTACAATGAGCAGTTCTTC.

This clone was detected only once. V gene TRBV18 combines with J gene TRBJ1-3; no clear D gene. Between the trimmed V and J ends, which lost 4 bases and 3 bases, there was a span of 7 bases. CDR1 and CDR2 from the germline V gene are KGHSH and LQKENI. The CDR3 is 13 residues long. CDR3 nucleotide sequence: TGTGCCAGCTCACTGGACGATGGAAACACCATATATTTT. Its translation: CASSLDDGNTIYF.